The entry below describes one TCR beta chain. Its antigen remains unidentified. Germline V lookup: CDR1 SGHRS, CDR2 YFSETQ. V lost 4 bases and J 8 bases, leaving 18 bases between the germline ends. This CDR3 region has 14 residues. This entry belongs to a study of cytomegalovirus exposure and HLA in healthy donors. Study as a whole: About 85 million unique TCR sequences came from HLA-typed donors in an early release. Study results and caveats: Overall, around 150 TCR beta chains were annotated as cytomegalovirus-associated. A later analysis linked a missense DCLRE1C variant to TCR beta V- and J-gene trimming. TRBV6-2, TRBV6-3 and some other V segments were excluded as indistinguishable.

Primers included in the PCR were 60 Vbeta and 13 Jbeta primers. This table comes from immunoSEQ multiplex PCR, and its TCRdb copy is limited to in-frame clones, with some not included. Its clone listing holds around 100,000 clones. The sequence was obtained from a man aged 45-65 years in good health and CMV-seronegative. V is TRBV5-1 and J is TRBJ1-2; no clear D. The sequencing input was PBMCs. CDR3 residues: CASSPDSIARGYTF. CDR3 sequence (DNA): TGCGCCAGCAGCCCGGACTCCATAGCGCGGGGCTACACCTTC. The full variable domain, with the rest looked up from reference TRBV5-1 and TRBJ1-2, is KAGVTQTPRYLIKTRGQQVTLSCSPISGHRSVSWYQQTPGQGLQFLFEYFSETQRNKGNFPGRFSGRQFSNSRSEMNVSTLELGDSALYLCASSPDSIARGYTFGSGTRLTVV.